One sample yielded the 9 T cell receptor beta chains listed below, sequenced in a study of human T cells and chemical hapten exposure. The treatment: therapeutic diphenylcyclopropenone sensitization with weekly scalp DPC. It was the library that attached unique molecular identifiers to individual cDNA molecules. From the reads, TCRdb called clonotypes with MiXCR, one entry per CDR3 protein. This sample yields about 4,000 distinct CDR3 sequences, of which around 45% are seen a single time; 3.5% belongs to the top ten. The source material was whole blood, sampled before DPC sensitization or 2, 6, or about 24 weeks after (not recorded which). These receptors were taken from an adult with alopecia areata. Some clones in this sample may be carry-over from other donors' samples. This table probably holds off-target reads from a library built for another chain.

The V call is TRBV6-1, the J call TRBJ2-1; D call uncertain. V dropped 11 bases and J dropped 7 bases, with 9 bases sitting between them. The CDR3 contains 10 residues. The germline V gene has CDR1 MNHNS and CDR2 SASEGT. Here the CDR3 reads CAAVSNEQFF. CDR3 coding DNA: TGTGCCGCGGTGTCGAATGAGCAGTTCTTC.

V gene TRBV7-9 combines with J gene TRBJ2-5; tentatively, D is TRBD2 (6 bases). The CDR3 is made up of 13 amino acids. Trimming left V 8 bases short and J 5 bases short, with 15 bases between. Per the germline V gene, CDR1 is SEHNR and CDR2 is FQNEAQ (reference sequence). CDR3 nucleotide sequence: TGTGCCAGCGGCGGCGGAGGGACGGAGACCCAGTACTTC. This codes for CASGGGGTETQYF. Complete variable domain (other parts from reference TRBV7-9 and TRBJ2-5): DTGVSQNPRHKITKRGQNVTFRCDPISEHNRLYWYRQTLGQGPEFLTYFQNEAQLEKSRLLSDRFSAERPKGSFSTLEIQRTEQGDSAMYLCASGGGGTETQYFGPGTRLLVL.

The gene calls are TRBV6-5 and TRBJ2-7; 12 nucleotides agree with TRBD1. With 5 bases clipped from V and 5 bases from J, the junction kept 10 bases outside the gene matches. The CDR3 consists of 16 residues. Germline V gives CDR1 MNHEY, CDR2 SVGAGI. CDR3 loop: CASSRRGTGGFHEQYF. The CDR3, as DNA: TGTGCCAGCAGTCGCCGCGGGACAGGGGGCTTCCACGAGCAGTACTTC.

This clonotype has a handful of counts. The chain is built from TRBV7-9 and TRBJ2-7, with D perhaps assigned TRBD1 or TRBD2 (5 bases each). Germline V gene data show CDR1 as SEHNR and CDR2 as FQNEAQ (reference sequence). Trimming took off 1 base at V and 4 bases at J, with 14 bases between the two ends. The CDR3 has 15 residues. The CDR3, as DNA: TGTGCCAGCAGCTTAGATGGGACCAACGGATACGAGCAGTACTTC. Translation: CASSLDGTNGYEQYF.

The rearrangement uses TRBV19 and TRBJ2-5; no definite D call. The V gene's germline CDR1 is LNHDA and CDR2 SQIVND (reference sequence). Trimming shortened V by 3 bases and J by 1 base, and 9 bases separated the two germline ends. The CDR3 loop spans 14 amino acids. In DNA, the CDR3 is TGTGCCAGTAGTATGCGTAGCCCCCAAGAGACCCAGTACTTC. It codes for CASSMRSPQETQYF.

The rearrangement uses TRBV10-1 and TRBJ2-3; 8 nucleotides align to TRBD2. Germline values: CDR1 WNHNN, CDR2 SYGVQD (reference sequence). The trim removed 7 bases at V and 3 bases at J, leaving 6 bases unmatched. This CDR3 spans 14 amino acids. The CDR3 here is CASKDSGVTDTQYF. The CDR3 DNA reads TGCGCCAGCAAGGATAGCGGGGTAACAGATACGCAGTATTTT.

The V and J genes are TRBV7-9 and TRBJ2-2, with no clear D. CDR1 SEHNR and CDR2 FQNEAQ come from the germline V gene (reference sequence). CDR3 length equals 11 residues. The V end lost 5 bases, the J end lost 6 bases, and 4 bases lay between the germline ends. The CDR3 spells CASSLPGELFF. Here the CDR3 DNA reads TGTGCCAGCAGCCTGCCCGGGGAGCTGTTTTTT. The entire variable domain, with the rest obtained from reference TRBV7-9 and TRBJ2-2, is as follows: DTGVSQNPRHKITKRGQNVTFRCDPISEHNRLYWYRQTLGQGPEFLTYFQNEAQLEKSRLLSDRFSAERPKGSFSTLEIQRTEQGDSAMYLCASSLPGELFFGEGSRLTVL.

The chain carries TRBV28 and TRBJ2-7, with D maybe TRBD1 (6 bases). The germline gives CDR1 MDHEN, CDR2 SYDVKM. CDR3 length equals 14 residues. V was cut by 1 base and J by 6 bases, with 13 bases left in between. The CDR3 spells CASSLFGQFSEQYF. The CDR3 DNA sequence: TGTGCCAGCAGTTTATTCGGACAGTTTTCCGAGCAGTACTTC. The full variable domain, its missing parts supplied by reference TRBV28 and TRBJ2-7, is DVKVTQSSRYLVKRTGEKVFLECVQDMDHENMFWYRQDPGLGLRLIYFSYDVKMKEKGDIPEGYSVSREKKERFSLILESASTNQTSMYLCASSLFGQFSEQYFGPGTRLTVT.

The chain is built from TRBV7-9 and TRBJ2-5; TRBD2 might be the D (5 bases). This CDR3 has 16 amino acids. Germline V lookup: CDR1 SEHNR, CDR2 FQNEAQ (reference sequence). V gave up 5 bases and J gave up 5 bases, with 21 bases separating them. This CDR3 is CASSPQGSGNAETQYF. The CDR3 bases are TGTGCCAGCAGCCCGCAAGGGAGTGGGAACGCCGAGACCCAGTACTTC.